This note documents a single T cell receptor (beta chain) sequence. This clone was counted only a few times. The antigen it binds to is not known. No per-base quality is available; no much larger clone lies one base away. This sample was taken from a study of metastatic and nonmetastatic thyroid tumors (TCRdb year 2020). Regarding the study in general: Repertoires were compared across peripheral blood and tumor or nodule tissue samples from malignant and benign thyroid patients. The paper's findings and limits, for the study overall: In both blood and tumor samples, TCR beta diversity was reported to be significantly higher in malignant tumors than in benign nodules.

No treatment had been received by any patient before thyroid surgery. Using T-cell receptor beta sequencing, the researchers looked back retrospectively at clinical samples from patients, gathered between about 2012 and 2019. Trimming removed 7 bases from V and 1 base from J; the gene matches leave 9 bases unexplained. From the cysteine through the phenylalanine, the CDR3 covers 16 amino acids. CDR3 DNA only is kept here, 48 bases in frame from base 1. The library came from PCR. TCRdb records Illumina HiSeq 4000 as the sequencer. High-throughput sequencing was used to profile the CDR3 region of the TCR beta-chain in every patient. Processing in the source paper ran as follows. The researchers built a classifier to tell apart papillary thyroid cancer patients with distant metastasis, based on CDR3 differences among clinicopathological groups. Repertoire diversity was assessed with the Shannon index, and tumor-blood repertoire similarity with the Morisita-Horn index. TCRdb trimmed the raw reads at Q25, called clones with MiXCR and kept productive beta chains. TCRdb, not the original authors, processed these V and J calls. Here the sample has roughly 57,000 clones; approximately 22% occur a single time. The top ten clonotypes cover 3.5% to 5% of the sample.

The sequence links TRBV12-3 or TRBV12-4 to TRBJ1-5; TRBD1 lines up with 8 middle nucleotides. This receptor was taken from a female donor with papillary thyroid cancer or a benign thyroid nodule (not recorded which). Some clones in this sample may be carry-over from other donors' samples. The sequenced sample consisted of blood. The sequenced DNA: TGTGCCAGCACCCTATCAGGGGGCCGGAGCAATCAGCCCCAGCATTTT. The resulting protein is CASTLSGGRSNQPQHF.